Following are 27 T cell receptor beta chains from one sample sequenced in a study of T cell responses to AZD1222 COVID-19 vaccine. Generated by immunoSEQ multiplex PCR, the TCRdb table keeps only in-frame clones and is missing some. Of fewer than 85,000 clones in the sample, around 92% were seen once. The sequenced sample was peripheral blood, obtained on day 0 of MenACWY control vaccination. These receptors were obtained from an adult in good health.

The CDR3 is CASSSGIAKYNEQFF. The CDR3 bases are TGTGCCAGCAGCTCAGGGATAGCAAAATACAATGAGCAGTTCTTC. V and J are TRBV11-2 and TRBJ2-1; D possibly corresponds to TRBD1 (5 bases). From germline, CDR1 is SGHAT and CDR2 FQNNGV. The CDR3 is 15 residues long. Trimming left V 4 bases short and J 4 bases short, with 14 bases between. Full variable domain (remainder filled in from reference TRBV11-2 and TRBJ2-1): EAGVAQSPRYKIIEKRQSVAFWCNPISGHATLYWYQQILGQGPKLLIQFQNNGVVDDSQLPKDRFSAERLKGVDSTLKIQPAKLEDSAVYLCASSSGIAKYNEQFFGPGTRLTVL.

This chain uses TRBV5-5 with TRBJ1-2; D is possibly TRBD1 (6 bases). In germline, CDR1 is SGHKS, CDR2 YYEKEE (reference sequence). The V end lost 0 bases, the J end lost 8 bases, and 14 bases lay between the germline ends. This CDR3 is 14 amino acids long. CDR3 coding DNA: TGTGCCAGCAGCTTGGCTCACTTACAGGGAGGCTACACCTTC. It codes for CASSLAHLQGGYTF.

This clone has more than one count but fewer than ten. This CDR3 is CASSSRLAVGETQYF. CDR3 bases: TGTGCCAGCAGTAGTCGACTAGCAGTCGGGGAGACCCAGTACTTC. The chain joins TRBV6-5 to TRBJ2-5; 7 bases map to TRBD2. The germline V gene encodes CDR1 MNHEY and CDR2 SVGAGI. With 5 bases clipped from V and 5 bases from J, the junction kept 11 bases outside the gene matches. The CDR3 spans 15 residues.

This clone was recorded once. The chain employs TRBV5-4 and TRBJ1-2; D is ambiguous. Germline CDR1 reads SGHNT; CDR2 reads YYREEE (reference sequence). V lost 3 bases and J lost 2, with 14 bases in between. This CDR3 spans 15 amino acids. The CDR3 coding sequence is TGTGCCAGCAGCTACTCTGACAAGGCGAACTATGGCTACACCTTC. This gives the protein CASSYSDKANYGYTF.

This sequence joins TRBV19 and TRBJ2-4; TRBD2 aligns across 9 bases. This CDR3 has 17 residues. With V trimmed by 6 bases and J by 2 bases, 11 bases remained unmatched. Per germline, CDR1 LNHDA and CDR2 SQIVND (reference sequence). The CDR3 protein is CASRNSGGHITKNIQYF. The CDR3 nucleotides read TGTGCCAGTAGGAATAGCGGGGGCCACATAACCAAAAACATTCAGTACTTC.

This rearrangement joins TRBV28 to TRBJ2-1; D remains ambiguous. Trimming took off 5 bases at V and 9 bases at J, with 17 bases between the two ends. Germline CDR1 and CDR2: MDHEN and SYDVKM. This CDR3 spans 14 amino acids. The CDR3 DNA sequence: TGTGCCAGCAGTCCTGCTCTCGGCGACCGTGAGCAGTTCTTC. Amino acids: CASSPALGDREQFF.

The chain joins TRBV3-1 (or the pseudogene TRBV3-2) to TRBJ1-1; 7 bases are a match to TRBD1. After removal of 4 bases from V and 3 bases from J, the junction contained 8 bases not matched to a gene. The CDR3 length is 15 residues. Germline CDR1 reads LGHDT; CDR2 reads YNNKEL (reference sequence). CDR3 DNA sequence: TGTGCCAGCAGCCCCCCGACAGGGTGGCACACTGAAGCTTTCTTT. It yields the protein CASSPPTGWHTEAFF.

The chain carries TRBV5-1 and TRBJ2-3; TRBD2 matches 10 bases. V was clipped by 0 bases and J by 4 bases; unmatched bases: 5. Germline assignment: CDR1 SGHRS and CDR2 YFSETQ. This CDR3 comprises 16 residues. Here the CDR3 reads CASSLALAGDPDTQYF. DNA of the CDR3: TGCGCCAGCAGCTTGGCTCTAGCGGGAGACCCAGATACGCAGTATTTT.

The chain carries TRBV7-9 and TRBJ2-7, with TRBD2 matching over 8 bases. CDR3 size: 14 residues. From germline, CDR1 is SEHNR and CDR2 FQNEAQ (reference sequence). J lost 7 bases, V lost 8 bases, and 13 bases had no gene match. The CDR3 is CASAPSGAGEEQYF. The CDR3, as DNA: TGTGCCAGCGCCCCATCCGGAGCGGGAGAAGAGCAGTACTTC.

This clone was detected once. The genes are TRBV7-9 and TRBJ2-3, with D hard to call. Per the germline V gene, CDR1 is SEHNR and CDR2 is FQNEAQ (reference sequence). V gave up 5 bases and J gave up 0 bases, with 12 bases separating them. The CDR3 runs 15 residues. The CDR3 region is CASSPQAASTDTQYF. CDR3 nucleotides: TGTGCCAGCAGCCCACAAGCAGCTAGCACAGATACGCAGTATTTT.

For the CDR3, the DNA is TGTGCCAGCAGTGACCAATCCAATCAGCCCCAGCATTTT. It encodes CASSDQSNQPQHF. The chain joins TRBV2 to TRBJ1-5, with D hard to call. Trimming left V 3 bases short and J 3 bases short, with 6 bases between. This CDR3 region has 13 residues. Per germline, CDR1 SNHLY and CDR2 FYNNEI. The entire variable domain, with the rest obtained from reference TRBV2 and TRBJ1-5, is as follows: EPEVTQTPSHQVTQMGQEVILRCVPISNHLYFYWYRQILGQKVEFLVSFYNNEISEKSEIFDDQFSVERPDGSNFTLKIRSTKLEDSAMYFCASSDQSNQPQHFGDGTRLSIL.

CDR3: CASSLQLGTEAFF. Here the CDR3 DNA reads TGTGCCAGCAGCTTACAGTTGGGGACTGAAGCTTTCTTT. The rearrangement joins TRBV11-2 to TRBJ1-1, with D unclear. Per germline, CDR1 SGHAT and CDR2 FQNNGV. V lost 2 bases, J lost 5 bases, and 9 bases lay in between. The CDR3 covers 13 residues.

This chain uses TRBV10-3 with TRBJ2-1; no definite D call. CDR3 length: 16 residues. Per germline, CDR1 ENHRY and CDR2 SYGVKD. Trimming left V 0 bases short and J 4 bases short, with 13 bases between. The CDR3 sequence is CAISESMAGTYNEQFF. In DNA, the CDR3 is TGTGCCATCAGTGAGTCTATGGCTGGAACGTACAATGAGCAGTTCTTC.

The J gene is TRBJ1-3, the V gene TRBV23-1; TRBD1 aligns across 7 bases. TRBV23-1 has ORF status, its function being uncertain. This CDR3 has 15 amino acids. V trimming: 3 bases; J trimming: 4 bases; junction bases outside the gene matches: 6. The CDR3 region is CASSQNRGGGNTIYF. In DNA, the CDR3 is TGCGCCAGCAGTCAGAACAGGGGAGGAGGAAACACCATATATTTT.

CDR3 loop: CASSQPGTVNTGELFF. The CDR3 region has the DNA TGTGCCAGCAGCCAGCCTGGGACAGTGAACACCGGGGAGCTGTTTTTT. V and J are TRBV3-1 (or the pseudogene TRBV3-2) and TRBJ2-2; 7 nucleotides align to TRBD1. CDR3 size: 16 residues. With V trimmed by 3 bases and J by 1 base, 5 bases remained unmatched. Germline-derived CDR1 and CDR2 are LGHDT and YNNKEL (reference sequence).

The chain is built from TRBV2 and TRBJ1-2; TRBD1 matches 7 bases. Germline V gene sequence: CDR1 SNHLY, CDR2 FYNNEI. The ends lost 7 bases at V and 7 bases at J; junction bases unmatched: 18. The CDR3 is 16 amino acids. The CDR3 coding sequence is TGTGCCAGCACCCCAGCGCCCGGGACAGCGGGAGTTGGCTACACCTTC. This codes for CASTPAPGTAGVGYTF.

The rearrangement links TRBV6-5 to TRBJ1-6; tentative D call: TRBD1 (5 bases). The CDR3 is made up of 14 amino acids. V was pared by 6 bases and J by 7 bases, with 13 bases between. Germline CDR1 is MNHEY and CDR2 is SVGAGI. The CDR3, as DNA: TGTGCCAGCAGCCGGGACCCGGGAAATTCACCCCTCCACTTT. It encodes CASSRDPGNSPLHF.

The chain recombines TRBV6-5 with TRBJ1-1, with D possibly being TRBD1 (6 bases). Germline V gives CDR1 MNHEY, CDR2 SVGAGI. The CDR3 is 15 amino acids. V was pared by 5 bases and J by 6 bases, with 19 bases between. The CDR3 loop reads CASSPTGGGWAEAFF. The CDR3 DNA sequence: TGTGCCAGCAGTCCTACTGGGGGCGGGTGGGCTGAAGCTTTCTTT.

V gene TRBV7-9 combines with J gene TRBJ1-2; the D is unclear. Per the germline V gene, CDR1 is SEHNR and CDR2 is FQNEAQ (reference sequence). Trimming shortened V by 0 bases and J by 8 bases, and 10 bases separated the two germline ends. CDR3 size: 13 residues. The CDR3, as DNA: TGTGCCAGCAGCTTAGCGCGTGGGTACGGCTACACCTTC. This codes for CASSLARGYGYTF.

The chain links TRBV7-8 to TRBJ2-7, with D maybe TRBD2 (6 bases). The CDR3 runs 18 residues. Trimming removed 4 bases at V and 4 bases at J, with 26 bases between. Germline V gives CDR1 SGHVS, CDR2 FQNEAQ. The CDR3 here is CASSSVLLGEDKSYEQYF. CDR3 DNA: TGTGCCAGCAGCTCGGTGCTATTGGGGGAGGACAAGAGTTACGAGCAGTACTTC. The whole variable domain, remainder taken from reference TRBV7-8 and TRBJ2-7, is GAGVSQSPRYKVAKRGQDVALRCDPISGHVSLFWYQQALGQGPEFLTYFQNEAQLDKSGLPSDRFFAERPEGSVSTLKIQRTQQEDSAVYLCASSSVLLGEDKSYEQYFGPGTRLTVT.

V gene TRBV18 combines with J gene TRBJ2-7; 9 positions match TRBD2. J gave up 5 bases and V 4 bases, and 6 bases lay outside the gene matches. The CDR3 loop spans 14 amino acids. Germline values: CDR1 KGHSH, CDR2 LQKENI. For the CDR3, the DNA is TGTGCCAGCTCACTAGCGGGGGCGGATGACGAGCAGTACTTC. It yields the protein CASSLAGADDEQYF.

This chain uses TRBV4-1 with TRBJ2-1, with 9 bases aligning to TRBD2. V dropped 2 bases and J dropped 6; count of bases not matched to a gene: 8. The CDR3 runs 16 residues. Germline V CDR1 and CDR2: MGHRA, YSYEKL. In nucleotides, the CDR3 is TGCGCCAGCAGCCAATCTGCGGGAGGGCCGGGCAATGAGCAGTTCTTC. Its translation is CASSQSAGGPGNEQFF.

This chain connects TRBV10-1 to TRBJ2-5; D might be TRBD2 (5 bases). Looked up from germline, CDR1 is WNHNN and CDR2 is SYGVQD (reference sequence). This CDR3 comprises 14 residues. V was shortened by 6 bases and J by 7 bases, with 18 bases between the two germline ends. The CDR3 here is CASRCPSPAGTQYF. The CDR3 bases are TGCGCCAGCAGGTGCCCTAGCCCCGCAGGGACCCAGTACTTC.

This sequence joins TRBV2 and TRBJ1-4; TRBD1 matches 9 bases. Germline lookup yields CDR1 SNHLY and CDR2 FYNNEI. The CDR3 spans 14 residues. The trim removed 4 bases at V and 8 bases at J, leaving 5 bases unmatched. Here the CDR3 DNA reads TGTGCCAGCAGTGCAGGACAGGGGAACGAAAAACTGTTTTTT. This gives the protein CASSAGQGNEKLFF.

A single count supports this clone. The chain employs TRBV5-6 and TRBJ1-2; no clear D gene. Germline V gene lookup returns CDR1 SGHDT and CDR2 YYEEEE. CDR3 size: 16 residues. V dropped 0 bases and J dropped 4 bases, with 16 bases sitting between them. The CDR3: CASSLAGTVAAYGYTF. Written as DNA, the CDR3 is TGTGCCAGCAGCTTGGCCGGTACAGTCGCGGCCTATGGCTACACCTTC.

The rearrangement joins TRBV6-5 to TRBJ1-1, with 7 bases fitting TRBD1. CDR3 length: 15 amino acids. The ends lost 0 bases at V and 4 bases at J; junction bases unmatched: 5. Germline loops: CDR1 MNHEY, CDR2 SVGAGI. The CDR3 sequence: CASSYSQGGGTEAFF. For the CDR3, the DNA is TGTGCCAGCAGTTACTCGCAGGGGGGTGGCACTGAAGCTTTCTTT.

Of note for this clone: The same CDR3 is also encoded by other DNA sequences in this sample. The rearrangement links TRBV5-1 to TRBJ1-4; D call uncertain. The germline CDR1 and CDR2 sequences are SGHRS and YFSETQ. The CDR3 extends over 14 amino acids. Trimming cost V 4 bases and J 4 bases, with 11 bases left between them. The CDR3 DNA follows: TGCGCCAGCAGCCGGACGGGTAGTAATGAAAAACTGTTTTTT. It codes for CASSRTGSNEKLFF.